Listed here are 19 T cell receptor beta chains from one sample, sequenced in a study of shared clonotypes between healthy human individuals (dated by TCRdb to the early 2020s). Library preparation used the immunoSEQ multiplex PCR assay. Not all clones reach the TCRdb copy of this immuneACCESS table, which keeps in-frame sequences only. Checked studies attribute under half of the gap to unresolved V genes and leave the rest unexplained. The sample includes some 2,100,000 clones, with 90% to 97% observed a single time. Approximately 0.13% of the sample is in the top ten clones. Sequencing was carried out using naive CD4+ T cells sorted from blood. Read against the paper, the sample's cell subset or site label means: CD45RA+ positively selected. These receptors came from a man between 18 and 29 years old in good health.

Worth noting for this clone: Other DNA variants within this sample encode the same CDR3. In nucleotides, the CDR3 is TGTGCCAGCTCACTTGGACAGGCGAACACTGAAGCTTTCTTT. Encoded protein: CASSLGQANTEAFF. The chain has TRBV18 and TRBJ1-1, with TRBD1 matching 7 bases. V was clipped by 4 bases and J by 1 base; unmatched bases: 3. The CDR3 loop spans 14 amino acids. Germline assignment: CDR1 KGHSH and CDR2 LQKENI.

Of note for this clone: The identical CDR3 is also encoded by other nucleotide sequences in the sample. CDR3 protein: CASSPTENYGYTF. The CDR3, as DNA: TGTGCCAGCTCCCCGACAGAGAACTATGGCTACACCTTC. This chain uses TRBV18 with TRBJ1-2; TRBD1 might be the D (5 bases). With 6 bases removed from V and 2 bases from J, the gap between germline ends came to 10 bases. Germline-derived CDR1 and CDR2 are KGHSH and LQKENI. The CDR3 consists of 13 residues.

The chain couples TRBV6-1 to TRBJ2-7; no firm D call. The CDR3 spans 14 residues. The V gene lost 6 bases and the J gene lost 2 bases, with 14 bases spanning the gap. Per germline, CDR1 MNHNS and CDR2 SASEGT. The chain's CDR3 is CASRLSAPPYEQYF. Here the CDR3 DNA reads TGTGCCAGCAGACTCAGTGCCCCCCCCTACGAGCAGTACTTC.

The chain couples TRBV5-4 to TRBJ1-4, with TRBD1 matching 9 bases. In germline, CDR1 is SGHNT, CDR2 YYREEE (reference sequence). The V and J ends lost 0 bases and 7 bases, in that order; junction bases with no gene match: 1. The CDR3 runs 14 residues. CDR3 coding DNA: TGTGCCAGCAGCTTGGACAGGGGGCGTGAAAAACTGTTTTTT. Translation: CASSLDRGREKLFF. Complete variable domain (other parts from reference TRBV5-4 and TRBJ1-4): ETGVTQSPTHLIKTRGQQVTLRCSSQSGHNTVSWYQQALGQGPQFIFQYYREEENGRGNFPPRFSGLQFPNYSSELNVNALELDDSALYLCASSLDRGREKLFFGSGTQLSVL.

The V gene is TRBV5-4, the J gene TRBJ2-5; D is possibly TRBD2 (5 bases). The V and J ends lost 4 bases and 1 base respectively, with 8 bases between them. This CDR3 region has 13 residues. Germline assignment: CDR1 SGHNT and CDR2 YYREEE (reference sequence). CDR3 protein: CASSRGRQETQYF. CDR3 in DNA: TGTGCCAGCAGCCGCGGGCGCCAAGAGACCCAGTACTTC.

About this clone: The same CDR3 also results from other DNA sequences found in this sample. The V and J genes are TRBV28 and TRBJ1-5; the match to TRBD1 covers 9 bases. This CDR3 comprises 14 residues. Germline assignment: CDR1 MDHEN and CDR2 SYDVKM. V was pared by 6 bases and J by 4 bases, with 4 bases of the junction left unmatched. CDR3 loop: CASRRQGGNQPQHF. The CDR3 coding sequence is TGTGCCAGCAGGAGACAGGGGGGGAATCAGCCCCAGCATTTT.

CDR3 region: CASSYSFGNTIYF. The CDR3 nucleotides are TGTGCCAGCAGTTACTCGTTTGGAAACACCATATATTTT. This rearrangement joins TRBV6-6 to TRBJ1-3; no clear D. The CDR3 is made up of 13 amino acids. V lost 0 bases, J lost 3 bases, and 3 bases lay in between. Germline V lookup: CDR1 MNHNY, CDR2 SVGAGI (reference sequence).

This chain links TRBV6-1 with TRBJ1-6; perhaps TRBD1 as D (6 bases). The length of the CDR3 is 16 residues. V was clipped by 3 bases and J by 10 bases, with 19 bases between them. CDR1 MNHNS and CDR2 SASEGT come from the germline V gene. CDR3 residues: CASSDLTRTGYSPLHF. CDR3 coding DNA: TGTGCCAGCAGTGACTTAACGCGCACAGGGTACTCACCCCTCCACTTT.

This clone was found once. Other DNA sequences in this sample translate to the same CDR3. The gene calls are TRBV20-1 and TRBJ2-7; D unresolved. V lost 1 base, J lost 1 base, and 2 bases lay in between. In germline, CDR1 is DFQATT, CDR2 SNEGSKA (reference sequence). CDR3 length equals 11 residues. The CDR3 nucleotides read TGCAGTGCTAGAGTATCCTACGAGCAGTACTTC. This codes for CSARVSYEQYF.

This chain uses TRBV11-2 with TRBJ2-5; D not resolved. The CDR3 extends over 13 amino acids. Trimming took off 3 bases at V and 5 bases at J, with 10 bases between the two ends. The germline V gene encodes CDR1 SGHAT and CDR2 FQNNGV. The CDR3 loop is CASSFQEGETQYF. The DNA for the CDR3 is TGTGCCAGCAGCTTCCAGGAAGGGGAGACCCAGTACTTC.

J is TRBJ2-3 and V is TRBV9, with 7 positions matching TRBD2. The germline V gene encodes CDR1 SGDLS and CDR2 YYNGEE. V lost 4 bases to trimming and J lost 0 bases; unmatched junction nucleotides: 8. The CDR3 has 16 residues. DNA for the CDR3: TGTGCCAGCAGCTCGGGGGGAGCGGGCAGCACAGATACGCAGTATTTT. It translates to CASSSGGAGSTDTQYF.

This chain uses TRBV28 with TRBJ2-2; D remains ambiguous. The CDR3 is 12 amino acids. Trimming left V 5 bases short and J 4 bases short, with 5 bases between. Germline loops: CDR1 MDHEN, CDR2 SYDVKM. CDR3 region: CASSTRTGELFF. The CDR3 bases are TGTGCCAGCAGTACCCGCACCGGGGAGCTGTTTTTT. Full variable domain (missing parts from reference TRBV28 and TRBJ2-2): DVKVTQSSRYLVKRTGEKVFLECVQDMDHENMFWYRQDPGLGLRLIYFSYDVKMKEKGDIPEGYSVSREKKERFSLILESASTNQTSMYLCASSTRTGELFFGEGSRLTVL.

The rearrangement joins TRBV11-2 to TRBJ2-5, with 10 bases identical to TRBD2. Germline lookup yields CDR1 SGHAT and CDR2 FQNNGV. The CDR3 is made up of 16 amino acids. V lost 1 base and J lost 5; bases outside the gene matches: 7. CDR3 residues: CASSLGLAGSSETQYF. CDR3 coding DNA: TGTGCCAGCAGCTTAGGACTAGCGGGTTCCTCGGAGACCCAGTACTTC. The whole variable domain, filled in from reference TRBV11-2 and TRBJ2-5, reads EAGVAQSPRYKIIEKRQSVAFWCNPISGHATLYWYQQILGQGPKLLIQFQNNGVVDDSQLPKDRFSAERLKGVDSTLKIQPAKLEDSAVYLCASSLGLAGSSETQYFGPGTRLLVL.

The chain combines TRBV25-1 with TRBJ1-1; unclear D gene. The V and J ends lost 7 bases and 2 bases respectively, with 11 bases between them. The CDR3 loop spans 13 amino acids. Germline V gives CDR1 MGHDK, CDR2 SYGVNS. This CDR3 reads CASTRKGNTEAFF. In nucleotides, the CDR3 is TGTGCCAGCACTCGGAAGGGAAACACTGAAGCTTTCTTT.

The gene calls are TRBV28 and TRBJ2-7; 7 nucleotides agree with TRBD2. This CDR3 region has 15 residues. With V trimmed by 5 bases and J by 6 bases, 13 bases remained unmatched. Germline-derived CDR1 and CDR2 are MDHEN and SYDVKM. As DNA, the CDR3 is TGTGCCAGCAGTCCCCCCTCTGGCGGGAGATCCGAGCAGTACTTC. The encoded protein is CASSPPSGGRSEQYF.

J is TRBJ1-2 and V is TRBV6-5; 8 bases line up with TRBD1. V gave up 2 bases and J gave up 4 bases; unmatched junction bases: 9. The CDR3 extends over 16 amino acids. Per the germline V gene, CDR1 is MNHEY and CDR2 is SVGAGI. CDR3 in amino acids: CASSYPRQGNPYGYTF. In DNA form, the CDR3 reads TGTGCCAGCAGTTACCCCAGACAGGGGAACCCCTATGGCTACACCTTC.

A word on this clone: Distinct nucleotide sequences in the sample also encode this CDR3. The chain employs TRBV18 and TRBJ1-6, with a tentative D call TRBD1 (6 bases). Looked up from germline, CDR1 is KGHSH and CDR2 is LQKENI. CDR3 size: 13 residues. V lost 3 bases and J lost 10, with 10 bases in between. CDR3 protein: CASSPLGGSPLHF. Here the CDR3 DNA reads TGTGCCAGCTCACCTCTAGGGGGATCACCCCTCCACTTT. Full variable domain (rest looked up from reference TRBV18 and TRBJ1-6): NAGVMQNPRHLVRRRGQEARLRCSPMKGHSHVYWYRQLPEEGLKFMVYLQKENIIDESGMPKERFSAEFPKEGPSILRIQQVVRGDSAAYFCASSPLGGSPLHFGNGTRLTVT.

This chain connects TRBV27 to TRBJ2-7; no reliable D call. Per germline, CDR1 MNHEY and CDR2 SMNVEV (reference sequence). V was trimmed by 3 bases and J by 0 bases, leaving 9 bases between them. There are 14 residues in the CDR3. CDR3 protein: CASSFAGDSYEQYF. The CDR3 nucleotides read TGTGCCAGCAGTTTTGCTGGGGACTCCTACGAGCAGTACTTC.

V usage is TRBV28 and J usage is TRBJ1-4; a possible D gene is TRBD1 (6 bases). The CDR3 contains 14 residues. CDR1 is MDHEN, CDR2 SYDVKM, per germline. Trimming took off 5 bases at V and 7 bases at J, with 14 bases between the two ends. CDR3 amino acids: CASSPQDRPEKLFF. The CDR3 DNA reads as TGTGCCAGCAGTCCTCAAGACAGGCCTGAAAAACTGTTTTTT.